This T cell receptor (beta chain) was recovered during a study of chemoradiotherapy in HPV16-positive cancers. The germline V gene encodes CDR1 MNHNS and CDR2 SASEGT. The V gene lost 8 bases and the J gene lost 4 bases, with 15 bases spanning the gap. The CDR3 sequence is 15 residues long. Clones were sequenced by immunoSEQ multiplex PCR, and TCRdb holds only the in-frame ones, with some missing. The sample lists more than 25,000 clones; over 90% were seen once. This specimen was blood, taken from a patient who underwent chemoradiotherapy. The sequence was obtained from a human donor with HPV-associated anogenital cancer. This chain links TRBV6-1 with TRBJ1-6; a possible D gene is TRBD1 (5 bases). This CDR3 is CASQDGTEYNSPLHF. Written as DNA, the CDR3 is TGTGCCAGCCAAGATGGGACGGAGTATAATTCACCCCTCCACTTT.